This TCR beta chain was obtained from a study of response to subunit inactivated influenza vaccine. The V end was cut by 6 bases, the J end by 6 bases, with 14 bases between. This CDR3 region has 14 residues. This clonotype turned up a few times. TCRdb recomputed calls from the RT-PCR reads with MiXCR, one row per CDR3 protein. The table lists more than 450,000 distinct CDR3 sequences, about an eighth of them singletons. This TCR derives from a man aged 50 to 60 who received an inactivated influenza vaccine. V and J are TRBV12-3 or TRBV12-4 and TRBJ2-2; tentative D call: TRBD2 (5 bases). Specimen: PBMCs from blood, collected on the day of vaccination. As DNA, the CDR3 is TGTGCCAGCAGAATCCCCGGGGTTTCCGGGGAGCTGTTTTTT. This sequence encodes CASRIPGVSGELFF.